This is a list of T cell receptor beta chains from one sample in a study of control samples from healthy donors and cancer patients. Method: immunoSEQ multiplex PCR; TCRdb's copy keeps in-frame clones and lacks some. Of about 100,000 clones listed, 82% were seen once; the top ten hold approximately 6.7%. The sequenced sample consisted of blood. These receptors were collected from a young man in good health. CDR3s include the opening cysteine and the closing phenylalanine or tryptophan. D genes are given only for firm matches. Size tells how often a clone was seen (once, few, many) or the class of an expanded clone, and some rows leave it out.

size	V	length	J	D	DNA	CDR3
.	TRBV7-2	12	TRBJ1-2	.	TGTGCCAGCAGCCTAATACTCAGGGACCACACCTTC	CASSLILRDHTF
.	TRBV11-3	12	TRBJ2-3	.	TGTGCCAGCAGCTTTCACACAGATACGCAGTATTTT	CASSFHTDTQYF
.	TRBV5-1	16	TRBJ1-2	TRBD1	TGCGCCAGCAGCTTGGGAGGGACAGGATACAACTATGGCTACACCTTC	CASSLGGTGYNYGYTF
.	TRBV5-8	17	TRBJ2-3	.	TGTGCCAGCAGCTTGTCCTCCAGTTGGCGTTCCACAGATACGCAGTATTTT	CASSLSSSWRSTDTQYF
.	TRBV30	15	TRBJ1-5	.	TGTGCCTGGAGTTTGCAGAAAGGGGGCAATCAGCCCCAGCATTTT	CAWSLQKGGNQPQHF
.	TRBV5-6	14	TRBJ1-2	.	TGTGCCAGCAGCTCCCCGGGCGAAGTGGGCGGCTACACCTTC	CASSSPGEVGGYTF
.	TRBV24-1	17	TRBJ2-3	TRBD2	TGTGCCACCAGGTCACTAGCGGGGGGGCTCTACACAGATACGCAGTATTTT	CATRSLAGGLYTDTQYF
.	TRBV27	15	TRBJ1-4	.	TGTGCCAGCAGTTTTTCCCGCGTTGCTAATGAAAAACTGTTTTTT	CASSFSRVANEKLFF
.	TRBV7-6	13	TRBJ2-7	.	TGTGCCAGCAGCTTAGCAGGAAGATCCGAGCAGTACTTC	CASSLAGRSEQYF
once	TRBV5-1	14	TRBJ2-1	.	TGCGCCAGCAGCTTGAGGGGTCCGGAGGGTGAGCAGTTCTTC	CASSLRGPEGEQFF
.	TRBV4-3	13	TRBJ1-5	.	TGCGCCAGCAGCCAAGAATTACGGCAGCCCCAGCATTTT	CASSQELRQPQHF
.	TRBV4-1	15	TRBJ1-2	.	TGCGCCAGCAGCCAAATCCTAGGCGGGATCTATGGCTACACCTTC	CASSQILGGIYGYTF
.	TRBV7-3	14	TRBJ1-1	.	TGTGCCAGCAGCTTGGGACCCGCTAACACTGAAGCTTTCTTT	CASSLGPANTEAFF
once	TRBV30	13	TRBJ1-2	.	TGTGCCTGGGGCGGGGGGGTAAACTATGGCTACACCTTC	CAWGGGVNYGYTF
.	TRBV2	15	TRBJ1-4	.	TGTGCCAGCGAGGACGGGGGGAAAATGTATGAAAAACTGTTTTTT	CASEDGGKMYEKLFF
.	TRBV5-8	15	TRBJ1-6	TRBD1	TGTGCCAGCAGCTTGCAGGGACAGGGGAGATCACCCCTCCACTTT	CASSLQGQGRSPLHF
.	TRBV29-1	12	TRBJ2-6	.	TGCAGCGCCTGGAGTGGGGCCAACGTCCTGACTTTC	CSAWSGANVLTF
.	TRBV7-6	14	TRBJ1-4	.	TGTGCCAGCAGCCCCAGAAGAACTAATGAAAAACTGTTTTTT	CASSPRRTNEKLFF
.	TRBV5-1	15	TRBJ1-4	TRBD1	TGCGCCAGCAGCCCAGGGACAGCAACTAATGAAAAACTGTTTTTT	CASSPGTATNEKLFF
.	TRBV2	17	TRBJ2-2	TRBD1	TGTGCCAGCAGTGCGACAGGGCTAGAGGTCAACGCCGGGGAGCTGTTTTTT	CASSATGLEVNAGELFF
.	TRBV19	16	TRBJ2-1	.	TGTGCCAGTAGTAGTAAGACACCAGCCGATCACAATGAGCAGTTCTTC	CASSSKTPADHNEQFF
.	TRBV20-1	14	TRBJ2-5	TRBD2	TGCAGTGCTAGTCTAGCGGGGGCCCCTAAGACCCAGTACTTC	CSASLAGAPKTQYF
.	TRBV11-2	16	TRBJ1-3	.	TGTGCCAGCAGCTTAAGCCGCCCCGGCTCTGGAAACACCATATATTTT	CASSLSRPGSGNTIYF
.	TRBV7-9	13	TRBJ2-7	.	TGTGCCAGCAGCCCGAGAGGATTCTACGAGCAGTACTTC	CASSPRGFYEQYF
once	TRBV9	14	TRBJ1-1	.	TGTGCCAGCAGCGTAGGGGCGCTAGGGTACGAAGCTTTCTTT	CASSVGALGYEAFF
.	TRBV5-6	17	TRBJ2-1	.	TGTGCCAGCAGCTTGCGTTGGGCGCTGGGCTCCTACAATGAGCAGTTCTTC	CASSLRWALGSYNEQFF
once	TRBV9	13	TRBJ1-5	.	TGTGCCAGCGGCTATGGGGGGGTTCAGCCCCAGCATTTT	CASGYGGVQPQHF
.	TRBV5-8	16	TRBJ1-4	.	TGTGCCAGCAGCAGAGAAGGACGGCCAACTAATGAAAAACTGTTTTTT	CASSREGRPTNEKLFF
.	TRBV4-1	18	TRBJ1-1	.	TGCGCCAGCAGCCAAGACCTAGGGCAGGGCTCAATGAACACTGAAGCTTTCTTT	CASSQDLGQGSMNTEAFF
.	TRBV7-2	13	TRBJ1-4	.	TGTGCCAGCAGCGCCGGAGGGTCGAGAAAACTGTTTTTT	CASSAGGSRKLFF
.	TRBV19	14	TRBJ1-4	.	TGTGCCAGTAGTCTGGAAGGTCAGAATAAAAAACTGTTTTTT	CASSLEGQNKKLFF
once	TRBV29-1	16	TRBJ2-7	.	TGCAGCGTTGAGAAGTATCAGGGTTGGGGCTCCTACGAGCAGTACTTC	CSVEKYQGWGSYEQYF
.	TRBV6-2/TRBV6-3	15	TRBJ2-5	TRBD2	TGTGCCAGCAGTTATTTAACTAGCGGGCCGGCTACCCAGTACTTC	CASSYLTSGPATQYF
.	TRBV28	14	TRBJ1-1	.	TGTGCCAGTGGGTCTTCGGGTATGCGCCTTGAAGCTTTCTTT	CASGSSGMRLEAFF
.	TRBV5-1	14	TRBJ2-7	.	TGCGCCAGCAGCCCTGGACCCAGCTCCTACGAGCAGTACTTC	CASSPGPSSYEQYF
.	TRBV6-5	16	TRBJ1-1	.	TGTGCCAGCAGTTACTCGGCAGTAAGACTCAACACTGAAGCTTTCTTT	CASSYSAVRLNTEAFF